These 30 T cell receptor beta chains originate from one sample sequenced in a study of blood T cell repertoires in COVID-19. Clones were sequenced by immunoSEQ multiplex PCR, and TCRdb holds only the in-frame ones, with some missing. The repertoire holds 150,000 or so clones, with 86% as singletons. Sequencing was performed on PBMCs or T cells enriched from blood (not recorded which). These receptors all stem from a man aged 50-60 years who had recovered from COVID-19.

The chain has TRBV6-5 and TRBJ1-6, with D maybe TRBD1 (6 bases). Trimming took off 4 bases at V and 9 bases at J, with 13 bases between the two ends. The CDR3 contains 14 residues. The germline V gene has CDR1 MNHEY and CDR2 SVGAGI. CDR3 nucleotides: TGTGCCAGCAGTTCAGACAGGACACTTTCACCCCTCCACTTT. This translates into CASSSDRTLSPLHF.

This sequence joins TRBV10-3 and TRBJ1-1; 10 bases fit TRBD1. This CDR3 has 14 amino acids. Germline V gene sequence: CDR1 ENHRY, CDR2 SYGVKD. Trimming at V came to 10 bases and at J to 5 bases, leaving 10 bases not matched to a gene. CDR3 nucleotide sequence: TGTGCCACTAGACAGGGGGCGCAGGGGACTGAAGCTTTCTTT. Translation gives CATRQGAQGTEAFF.

This clone was counted a single time. The chain recombines TRBV5-1 with TRBJ1-2; 10 bases align to TRBD1. The J segment lost 5 bases and the V segment lost 4 bases, leaving 8 bases of the junction unmatched. The germline CDR1 and CDR2 sequences are SGHRS and YFSETQ. The length of the CDR3 is 15 residues. CDR3 in DNA: TGCGCCAGCAGCGAAATACCGGGACAGGGGTATGGCTACACCTTC. This sequence encodes CASSEIPGQGYGYTF.

The rearrangement links TRBV5-1 to TRBJ1-1; 10 bases are a match to TRBD1. Germline CDR1 SGHRS, CDR2 YFSETQ. The CDR3 spans 16 residues. After removal of 2 bases from V and 4 bases from J, the junction contained 8 bases not matched to a gene. The CDR3 coding sequence is TGCGCCAGCAGCTTAAGACAGGGGGCGCAAGGCACTGAAGCTTTCTTT. Amino acids: CASSLRQGAQGTEAFF.

This clone was seen only a few times. This sequence joins TRBV28 and TRBJ2-4; D is perhaps TRBD2 (5 bases). The CDR3 sequence is 14 residues long. Germline V CDR1 and CDR2: MDHEN, SYDVKM. V dropped 5 bases and J dropped 0 bases, with 8 bases sitting between them. CDR3 coding DNA: TGTGCCAGCAGTACGGGGTTAGCCAAAAACATTCAGTACTTC. Protein: CASSTGLAKNIQYF.

This chain connects TRBV24-1 to TRBJ2-4, with a tentative D call TRBD2 (5 bases). Per germline, CDR1 KGHDR and CDR2 SFDVKD. This CDR3 contains 13 residues. Trimming took 3 bases from V and 8 from J, leaving 10 bases between them. The CDR3 DNA reads TGTGCCACCAGTGATGCGGACTTTTACATTCAGTACTTC. This sequence encodes CATSDADFYIQYF.

This clone was observed a few times. The chain links TRBV28 to TRBJ1-4; 9 bases agree with TRBD1. The V gene end was trimmed by 8 bases and the J gene end by 4 bases; junction bases not matched to a gene: 8. Germline V gene data show CDR1 as MDHEN and CDR2 as SYDVKM. The CDR3 is made up of 15 amino acids. CDR3 DNA sequence: TGTGCCAGCCAACCGGGACAGGGTTATAATGAAAAACTGTTTTTT. It codes for CASQPGQGYNEKLFF.

The rearrangement joins TRBV6-5 to TRBJ2-6; tentatively, D is TRBD1 (6 bases). The germline CDR1 and CDR2 sequences are MNHEY and SVGAGI. Trimming removed 5 bases from V and 2 bases from J, with 10 bases in between. CDR3 length: 15 residues. The CDR3 DNA sequence: TGTGCCAGCAGTCGAGGGGGAACTGGGGCCAACGTCCTGACTTTC. As protein: CASSRGGTGANVLTF.

CDR3 bases: TGCGCCAGCAGCCACCCACGGGAGACCCAGTACTTC. Its protein is CASSHPRETQYF. J is TRBJ2-5 and V is TRBV4-1; D remains ambiguous. Trimming stripped 3 bases from V and 5 bases from J, with 7 bases between. The CDR3 contains 12 residues. Looked up from germline, CDR1 is MGHRA and CDR2 is YSYEKL.

The V call is TRBV6-5, the J call TRBJ1-1, with 7 bases matching TRBD1. Germline V gives CDR1 MNHEY, CDR2 SVGAGI. The CDR3 spans 15 residues. After removal of 6 bases from V and 0 bases from J, the junction contained 7 bases not matched to a gene. The CDR3 nucleotides are TGTGCCAGCAGGTTGAGGGGGCGCATGAACACTGAAGCTTTCTTT. This sequence encodes CASRLRGRMNTEAFF.

J is TRBJ1-5 and V is TRBV18; 10 nucleotides align to TRBD1. The germline V gene encodes CDR1 KGHSH and CDR2 LQKENI. Trimming took 6 bases from V and 5 from J; bases not matched to a gene: 7. The length of the CDR3 is 15 residues. As DNA, the CDR3 is TGTGCCAGCTCGCGGGGGACAGGGGACCATCAGCCCCAGCATTTT. It yields the protein CASSRGTGDHQPQHF.

CDR3 DNA: TGTGCCAGCAGTTTATGGGCAGGGCAAGGAAACACCATATATTTT. Residues: CASSLWAGQGNTIYF. This chain links TRBV27 with TRBJ1-3; possible D gene TRBD1, 5 bases. Trimming removed 1 base at V and 4 bases at J, with 11 bases between. The CDR3 totals 15 residues. Germline-derived CDR1 and CDR2 are MNHEY and SMNVEV (reference sequence).

This chain connects TRBV15 to TRBJ2-2; 9 nucleotides line up with TRBD1. Per germline, CDR1 LNHNV and CDR2 YYDKDF (reference sequence). V lost 1 base, J lost 7 bases, and 10 bases stayed unmatched. The CDR3 extends over 17 amino acids. CDR3 nucleotide sequence: TGTGCCACCAGCAGAGCGACGGGGACAGGGTTTTTCGGGGAGCTGTTTTTT. It yields the protein CATSRATGTGFFGELFF.

The chain employs TRBV2 and TRBJ1-1, with D perhaps matching TRBD1 (6 bases). Trimming removed 5 bases at V and 3 bases at J, with 13 bases between. Germline V CDR1 and CDR2: SNHLY, FYNNEI. This CDR3 spans 14 amino acids. The CDR3 DNA reads TGTGCCAGCAGTCAGGGGACGGTCTACACTGAAGCTTTCTTT. Encoded protein: CASSQGTVYTEAFF.

This chain joins TRBV30 and TRBJ2-2; unclear D gene. CDR1 and CDR2 from the germline V gene are GTSNPN and SVGIG (reference sequence). The CDR3 has 12 amino acids. V gave up 6 bases and J gave up 3 bases, with 8 bases separating them. For the CDR3, the DNA is TGTGCCTGCCTTTCTTACACCGGGGAGCTGTTTTTT. Translation gives CACLSYTGELFF.

The sample holds one count of this clone. The V call is TRBV27, the J call TRBJ2-1; 13 positions agree with TRBD2. CDR3 length: 14 amino acids. V shed 6 bases and J 8 bases; nucleotides not matched to a gene: 4. Germline lookup yields CDR1 MNHEY and CDR2 SMNVEV (reference sequence). Here the CDR3 reads CASRGLAGLDEQFF. In DNA, the CDR3 is TGTGCCAGCAGGGGACTAGCGGGACTCGATGAGCAGTTCTTC.

The J gene is TRBJ2-7, the V gene TRBV6-2 or TRBV6-3; TRBD2 agrees at 8 bases. From germline, CDR1 is MNHEY and CDR2 SVGEGT. The CDR3 is made up of 15 amino acids. With V trimmed by 5 bases and J by 2 bases, 8 bases remained unmatched. For the CDR3, the DNA is TGTGCCAGCAGTGAGGCCGGGACTAGGGCCTACGAGCAGTACTTC. This codes for CASSEAGTRAYEQYF.

The chain couples TRBV28 to TRBJ2-2; D is uncertain. The germline V gene encodes CDR1 MDHEN and CDR2 SYDVKM. This CDR3 comprises 13 residues. Trimming cost V 7 bases and J 4 bases, with 10 bases left between them. CDR3 sequence (DNA): TGTGCCAGCATTAAGTGGGCCACCGGGGAGCTGTTTTTT. Translation: CASIKWATGELFF. Looking up the rest from reference TRBV28 and TRBJ2-2 gives the full variable domain: DVKVTQSSRYLVKRTGEKVFLECVQDMDHENMFWYRQDPGLGLRLIYFSYDVKMKEKGDIPEGYSVSREKKERFSLILESASTNQTSMYLCASIKWATGELFFGEGSRLTVL.

This clone was seen only once. V and J are TRBV28 and TRBJ2-1; 10 bases align to TRBD2. The CDR3 totals 15 residues. Germline assignment: CDR1 MDHEN and CDR2 SYDVKM. V shed 3 bases and J 4 bases; nucleotides not matched to a gene: 3. This chain's CDR3 is CASSFRTSGYNEQFF. The CDR3 DNA follows: TGTGCCAGCAGTTTCCGGACTAGCGGATACAATGAGCAGTTCTTC.

V gene TRBV18 combines with J gene TRBJ1-2; tentative D call: TRBD1 (5 bases). Germline lookup yields CDR1 KGHSH and CDR2 LQKENI. CDR3 length: 14 amino acids. Trimming took 4 bases from V and 7 from J, leaving 16 bases between them. CDR3 residues: CASSRGNQGPGYTF. The DNA of the CDR3 is TGTGCCAGCTCACGGGGCAACCAGGGTCCTGGCTACACCTTC.

The genes are TRBV6-5 and TRBJ2-7; TRBD1 is a possible D gene (6 bases). This CDR3 is built from 15 residues. Germline V gene lookup returns CDR1 MNHEY and CDR2 SVGAGI. Trimming took 11 bases from V and 0 from J, leaving 20 bases between them. The CDR3: CAGEGDTGFSYEQYF. The CDR3 DNA follows: TGTGCCGGAGAGGGGGATACAGGATTCTCCTACGAGCAGTACTTC.

V gene TRBV5-1 combines with J gene TRBJ1-2, with unresolved D. Germline CDR1 reads SGHRS; CDR2 reads YFSETQ. The CDR3 sequence is 15 residues long. V gave up 0 bases and J gave up 7 bases, with 16 bases separating them. The CDR3, as DNA: TGCGCCAGCAGCTTGGAGGCCCCCGCGGAGGGTGGCTACACCTTC. It encodes CASSLEAPAEGGYTF.

The chain has TRBV5-4 and TRBJ2-2; 7 bases are shared with TRBD1. The CDR3 contains 16 residues. Germline values: CDR1 SGHNT, CDR2 YYREEE (reference sequence). With 6 bases clipped from V and 3 bases from J, the junction kept 11 bases outside the gene matches. CDR3 loop: CASTLLTGSHTGELFF. CDR3 nucleotide sequence: TGTGCCAGCACCCTTCTGACAGGGTCCCACACCGGGGAGCTGTTTTTT.

V is TRBV19 and J is TRBJ1-2; 10 bases align to TRBD1. In germline, CDR1 is LNHDA, CDR2 SQIVND (reference sequence). The V segment lost 7 bases and the J segment 4 bases; nucleotides outside the gene matches: 15. This CDR3 is 17 amino acids long. The CDR3 DNA follows: TGTGCCAGTATCCCGACGGGACAGGGGATCGGCCGCTATGGCTACACCTTC. Translating gives CASIPTGQGIGRYGYTF.

This rearrangement joins TRBV6-5 to TRBJ2-1; TRBD1 matches 7 bases. In germline, CDR1 is MNHEY, CDR2 SVGAGI. This CDR3 has 11 residues. The V segment lost 6 bases and the J segment 10 bases; nucleotides outside the gene matches: 3. The CDR3 spells CASRRQGEQFF. CDR3 bases: TGTGCCAGCAGGCGACAGGGCGAGCAGTTCTTC.

V usage is TRBV28 and J usage is TRBJ1-6, with D maybe TRBD1 (6 bases). Germline V gene data show CDR1 as MDHEN and CDR2 as SYDVKM. This CDR3 region has 14 residues. The ends were cut back, 5 bases at V and 7 bases at J, with 12 bases in the middle. This chain's CDR3 is CASSRQARNSPLHF. CDR3 sequence (DNA): TGTGCCAGCAGTCGACAGGCAAGGAATTCACCCCTCCACTTT.

This sequence joins TRBV25-1 and TRBJ1-2; D is undetermined. Trimming left V 7 bases short and J 8 bases short, with 17 bases between. Germline V lookup: CDR1 MGHDK, CDR2 SYGVNS. The CDR3 is 13 amino acids. The CDR3 coding sequence is TGTGCCAGCACCTCCGGAGGTGTAGGCGGCTACACCTTC. Amino acid sequence: CASTSGGVGGYTF.

The chain is built from TRBV7-2 and TRBJ2-5; 7 bases fit TRBD1. Germline loops: CDR1 SGHTA, CDR2 FQGNSA. Germline trimming cut 5 bases from V and 5 bases from J; bases unmatched to any gene: 17. The CDR3 totals 17 residues. The CDR3 loop is CASSVLTGARGRETQYF. CDR3 in DNA: TGTGCCAGCAGCGTACTCACAGGGGCCCGTGGACGGGAGACCCAGTACTTC.

This chain joins TRBV7-3 and TRBJ1-2, with a weak D call TRBD1 (5 bases). V was shortened by 2 bases and J by 6 bases, with 7 bases between the two germline ends. CDR1 and CDR2 (germline): SGHTA, FQGTGA. The CDR3 loop spans 12 amino acids. CDR3 nucleotide sequence: TGTGCCAGCAGCTTAGGGGGGAATGGCTACACCTTC. Translation gives CASSLGGNGYTF.

This clone was picked up one time. The chain couples TRBV11-2 to TRBJ1-3; D gene ambiguous. The CDR3 length is 13 residues. Germline CDR1 reads SGHAT; CDR2 reads FQNNGV. V lost 1 base and J 4 bases, leaving 5 bases between the germline ends. CDR3 residues: CASSLGGGNTIYF. The CDR3, as DNA: TGTGCCAGCAGCTTAGGCGGGGGAAACACCATATATTTT.